The entry below gives a single T cell receptor (beta chain) sequence along with its context. Its antigen is as yet unknown. This sample was included in a study of beta chain features in type 1 diabetes. Study information: The patient and healthy donor groups were comparable for age, gender and cell yields.

The isolated RNA, all of it, was reverse transcribed, so expressed TCRB transcripts were what got sequenced. Sequencing used immunoSEQ multiplex PCR; TCRdb keeps in-frame clones, though not all of them. This table has a few hundred thousand clones, over 25% appearing once. Germline V lookup: CDR1 SQVTM, CDR2 ANQGSEA. The length of the CDR3 is 12 residues. V dropped 3 bases and J dropped 6 bases, with 8 bases sitting between them. The authors took one heparinised blood draw, averaging approximately 120 mL, from each donor. Whole-study findings and limits: Patients' naive, central memory and Treg TCRB repertoires seemed closer to one another than those of healthy donors.

The source is a man aged 18 to 29 in good health. The rearrangement joins TRBV29-1 to TRBJ1-4; the D gene is possibly TRBD1 (5 bases). The source material was naive CD4+ T cells from blood. The CDR3: CSVDGADEKLFF. CDR3 nucleotides: TGCAGCGTTGATGGGGCAGATGAAAAACTGTTTTTT.